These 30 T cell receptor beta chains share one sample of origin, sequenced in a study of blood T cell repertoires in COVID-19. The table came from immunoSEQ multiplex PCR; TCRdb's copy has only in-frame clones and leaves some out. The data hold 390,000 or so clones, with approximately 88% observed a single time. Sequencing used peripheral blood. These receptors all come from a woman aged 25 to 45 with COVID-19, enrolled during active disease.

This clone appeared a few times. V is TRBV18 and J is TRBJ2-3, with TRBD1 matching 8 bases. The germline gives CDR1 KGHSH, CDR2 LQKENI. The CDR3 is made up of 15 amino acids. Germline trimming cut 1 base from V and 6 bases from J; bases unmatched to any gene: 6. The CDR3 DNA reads TGTGCCAGCTCACCACTTGGACAGGGTTCGGATACGCAGTATTTT. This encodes CASSPLGQGSDTQYF.

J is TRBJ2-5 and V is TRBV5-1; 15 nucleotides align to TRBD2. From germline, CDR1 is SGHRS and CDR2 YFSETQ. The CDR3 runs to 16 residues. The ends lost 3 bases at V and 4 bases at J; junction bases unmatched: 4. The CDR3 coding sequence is TGCGCCAGCAGCTCGGGACTAGCGGGAGGTAGAGAGACCCAGTACTTC. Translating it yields CASSSGLAGGRETQYF.

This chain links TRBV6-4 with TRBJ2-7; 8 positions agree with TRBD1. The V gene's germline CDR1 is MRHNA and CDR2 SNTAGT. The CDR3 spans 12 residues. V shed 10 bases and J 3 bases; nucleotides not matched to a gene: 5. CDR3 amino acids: CAISDRDYEQYV. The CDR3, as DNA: TGTGCCATCTCGGACAGGGACTACGAGCAGTACGTC.

CDR3 loop: CASSRTRNPEDEQFF. The CDR3 DNA reads as TGTGCCAGCAGCCGAACCCGGAACCCGGAGGATGAGCAGTTCTTC. V is TRBV11-3 and J is TRBJ2-1; possible D gene TRBD2, 5 bases. Germline CDR1 SGHNT, CDR2 YENEEA. V was shortened by 5 bases and J by 8 bases, with 19 bases between the two germline ends. CDR3 size: 15 residues.

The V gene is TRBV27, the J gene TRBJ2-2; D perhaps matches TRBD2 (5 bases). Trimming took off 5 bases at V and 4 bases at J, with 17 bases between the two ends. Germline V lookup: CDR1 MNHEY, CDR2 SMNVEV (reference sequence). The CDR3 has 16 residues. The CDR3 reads CASSLSPGVTTGELFF. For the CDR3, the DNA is TGTGCCAGCAGTCTTAGCCCCGGGGTTACCACCGGGGAGCTGTTTTTT.

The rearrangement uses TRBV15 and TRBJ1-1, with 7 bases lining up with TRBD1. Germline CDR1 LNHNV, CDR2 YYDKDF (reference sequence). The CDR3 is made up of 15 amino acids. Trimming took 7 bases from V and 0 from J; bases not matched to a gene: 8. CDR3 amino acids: CATKPGQLLNTEAFF. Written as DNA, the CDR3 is TGTGCCACCAAGCCGGGACAGCTCCTGAACACTGAAGCTTTCTTT.

The CDR3 coding sequence is TGTGCCAGCAGCCAGGATCCTCCCGGGACTAGCGGGGGCGGTCGGGAGACCCAGTACTTC. Its translation: CASSQDPPGTSGGGRETQYF. V is TRBV3-1 (or the pseudogene TRBV3-2) and J is TRBJ2-5; TRBD2 matches at 14 bases. Per the germline V gene, CDR1 is LGHDT and CDR2 is YNNKEL (reference sequence). CDR3 size: 20 residues. After removal of 3 bases from V and 5 bases from J, the junction contained 17 bases not matched to a gene.

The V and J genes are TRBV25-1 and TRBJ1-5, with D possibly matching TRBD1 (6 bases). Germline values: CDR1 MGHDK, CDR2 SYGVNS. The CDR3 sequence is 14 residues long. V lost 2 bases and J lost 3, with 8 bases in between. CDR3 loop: CASSEQGINQPQHF. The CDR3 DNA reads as TGTGCCAGCAGTGAACAGGGGATCAATCAGCCCCAGCATTTT.

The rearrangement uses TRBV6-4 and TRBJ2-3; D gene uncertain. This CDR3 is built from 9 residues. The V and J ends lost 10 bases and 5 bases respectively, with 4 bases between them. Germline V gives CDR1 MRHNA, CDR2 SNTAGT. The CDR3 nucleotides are TGTGCCATAAAAGATACGCAGTATTTT. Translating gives CAIKDTQYF.

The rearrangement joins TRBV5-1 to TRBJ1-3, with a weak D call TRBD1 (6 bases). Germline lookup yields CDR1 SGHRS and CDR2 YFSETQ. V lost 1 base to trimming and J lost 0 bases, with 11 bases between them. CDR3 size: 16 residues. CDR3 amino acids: CASSLNGGLSGNTIYF. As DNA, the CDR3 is TGCGCCAGCAGCTTGAACGGGGGGCTCTCTGGAAACACCATATATTTT.

The CDR3, as DNA: TGTGCCAGCGGTCGTTCAGGGGGAGACACTGAAGCTTTCTTT. Amino acids: CASGRSGGDTEAFF. The V and J genes are TRBV4-2 and TRBJ1-1, with 7 bases fitting TRBD1. V was pared by 8 bases and J by 3 bases, with 9 bases of the junction left unmatched. CDR1 is LGHNA and CDR2 is YNFKEQ in the germline V gene. The CDR3 loop spans 14 amino acids.

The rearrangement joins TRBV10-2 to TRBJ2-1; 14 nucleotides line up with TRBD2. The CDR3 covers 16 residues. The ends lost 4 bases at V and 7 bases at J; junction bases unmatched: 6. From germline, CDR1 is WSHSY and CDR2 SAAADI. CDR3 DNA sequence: TGCGCCAGCAGTGTGGGACTAGCGGGGGCTAGGAATGAGCAGTTCTTC. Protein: CASSVGLAGARNEQFF.

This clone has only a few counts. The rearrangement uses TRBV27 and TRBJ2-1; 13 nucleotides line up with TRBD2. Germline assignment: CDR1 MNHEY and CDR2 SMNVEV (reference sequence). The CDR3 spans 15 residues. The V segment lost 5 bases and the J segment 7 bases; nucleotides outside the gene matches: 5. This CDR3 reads CASSELAGGLNEQFF. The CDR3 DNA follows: TGTGCCAGCAGTGAACTAGCGGGGGGGCTTAATGAGCAGTTCTTC.

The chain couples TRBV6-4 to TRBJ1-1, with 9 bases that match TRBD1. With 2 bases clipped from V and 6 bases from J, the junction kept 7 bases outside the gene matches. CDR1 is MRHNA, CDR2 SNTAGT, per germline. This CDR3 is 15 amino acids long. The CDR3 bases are TGTGCCAGCAGTGACCCACTACAGGGGGCACCTGAAGCTTTCTTT. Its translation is CASSDPLQGAPEAFF.

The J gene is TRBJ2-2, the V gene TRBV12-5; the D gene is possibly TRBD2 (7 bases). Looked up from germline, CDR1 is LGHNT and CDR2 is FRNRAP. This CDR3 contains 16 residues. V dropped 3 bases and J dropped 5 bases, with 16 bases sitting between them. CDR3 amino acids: CASGFPQGRGTGELFF. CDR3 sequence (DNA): TGTGCTAGTGGTTTTCCCCAGGGGCGGGGGACCGGGGAGCTGTTTTTT.

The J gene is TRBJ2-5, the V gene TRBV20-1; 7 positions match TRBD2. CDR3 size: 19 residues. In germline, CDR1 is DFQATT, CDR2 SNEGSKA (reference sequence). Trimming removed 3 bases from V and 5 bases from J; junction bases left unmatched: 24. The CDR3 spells CSASSPSHSTSEVGETQYF. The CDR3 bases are TGCAGTGCTAGTAGCCCCTCGCACTCCACTAGCGAAGTTGGGGAGACCCAGTACTTC.

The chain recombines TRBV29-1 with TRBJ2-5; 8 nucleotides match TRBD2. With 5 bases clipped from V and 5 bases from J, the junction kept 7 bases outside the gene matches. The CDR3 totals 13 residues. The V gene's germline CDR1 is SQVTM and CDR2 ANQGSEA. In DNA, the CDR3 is TGCAGCGTTAGACTGGGCGGGGGGGAGACCCAGTACTTC. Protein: CSVRLGGGETQYF.

CDR3 residues: CASSQDPYGGREVADTQYF. The CDR3 DNA reads as TGCGCCAGCAGCCAAGATCCATACGGAGGGCGGGAGGTGGCAGATACGCAGTATTTT. The chain uses TRBV4-3 and TRBJ2-3; TRBD2 matches 8 bases. This CDR3 has 19 residues. J gave up 4 bases and V 0 bases, and 15 bases lay outside the gene matches. Germline V gives CDR1 LGHNA, CDR2 YSLEER.

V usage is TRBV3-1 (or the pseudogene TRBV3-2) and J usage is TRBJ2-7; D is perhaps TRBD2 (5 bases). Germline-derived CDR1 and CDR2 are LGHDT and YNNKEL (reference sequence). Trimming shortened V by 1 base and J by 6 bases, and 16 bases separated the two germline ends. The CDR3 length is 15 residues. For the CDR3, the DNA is TGTGCCAGCAGCCAAGGGCCGGATCTAGGGAGCGAGCAGTACTTC. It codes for CASSQGPDLGSEQYF.

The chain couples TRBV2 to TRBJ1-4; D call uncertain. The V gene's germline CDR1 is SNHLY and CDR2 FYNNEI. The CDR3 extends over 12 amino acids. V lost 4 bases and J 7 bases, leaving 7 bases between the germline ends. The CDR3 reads CASSGAAEKLFF. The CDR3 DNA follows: TGTGCCAGCAGTGGGGCCGCTGAAAAACTGTTTTTT. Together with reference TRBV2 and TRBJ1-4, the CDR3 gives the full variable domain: EPEVTQTPSHQVTQMGQEVILRCVPISNHLYFYWYRQILGQKVEFLVSFYNNEISEKSEIFDDQFSVERPDGSNFTLKIRSTKLEDSAMYFCASSGAAEKLFFGSGTQLSVL.

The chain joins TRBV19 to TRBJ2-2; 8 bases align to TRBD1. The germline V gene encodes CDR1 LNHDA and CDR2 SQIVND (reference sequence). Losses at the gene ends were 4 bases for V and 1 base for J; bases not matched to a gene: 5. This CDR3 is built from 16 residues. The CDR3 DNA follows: TGTGCCAGTAGTAGGGGCACAGGGGGGAACACCGGGGAGCTGTTTTTT. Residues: CASSRGTGGNTGELFF.

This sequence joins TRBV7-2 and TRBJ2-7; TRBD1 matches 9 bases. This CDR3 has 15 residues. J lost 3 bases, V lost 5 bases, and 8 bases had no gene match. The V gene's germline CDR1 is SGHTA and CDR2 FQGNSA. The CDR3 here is CASSPRTGAGYEQYF. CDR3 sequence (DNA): TGTGCCAGCAGCCCTAGGACAGGGGCGGGCTACGAGCAGTACTTC.

The CDR3 protein is CASGLGRDTQYF. The CDR3 DNA follows: TGTGCTAGTGGTTTGGGGAGGGATACGCAGTATTTT. The rearrangement joins TRBV12-5 to TRBJ2-3; D might be TRBD2 (5 bases). The CDR3 runs 12 residues. Between the trimmed V and J ends, which lost 1 base and 6 bases, there was a span of 5 bases. CDR1 LGHNT and CDR2 FRNRAP come from the germline V gene.

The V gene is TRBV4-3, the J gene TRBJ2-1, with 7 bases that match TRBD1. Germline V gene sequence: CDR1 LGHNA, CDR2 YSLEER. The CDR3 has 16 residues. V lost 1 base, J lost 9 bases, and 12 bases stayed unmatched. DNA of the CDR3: TGCGCCAGCAGCCAAGGGGCGAGACAGGGATCTGGTGAGCAGTTCTTC. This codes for CASSQGARQGSGEQFF.

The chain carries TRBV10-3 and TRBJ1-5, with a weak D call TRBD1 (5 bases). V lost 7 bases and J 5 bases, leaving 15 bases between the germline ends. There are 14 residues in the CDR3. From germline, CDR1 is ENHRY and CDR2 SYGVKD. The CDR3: CAIKRDGRDQPQHF. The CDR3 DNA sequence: TGTGCCATCAAGCGGGACGGCCGAGATCAGCCCCAGCATTTT.

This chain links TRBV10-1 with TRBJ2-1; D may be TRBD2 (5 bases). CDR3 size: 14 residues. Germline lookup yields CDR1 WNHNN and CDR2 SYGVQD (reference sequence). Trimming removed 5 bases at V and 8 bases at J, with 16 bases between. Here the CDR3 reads CASSRRTAPDEQFF. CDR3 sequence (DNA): TGCGCCAGCAGTCGCCGGACTGCCCCTGATGAGCAGTTCTTC.

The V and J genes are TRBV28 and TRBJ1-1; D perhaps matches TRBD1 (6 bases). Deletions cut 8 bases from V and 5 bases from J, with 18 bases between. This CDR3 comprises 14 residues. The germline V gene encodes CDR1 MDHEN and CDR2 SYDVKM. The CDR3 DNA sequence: TGTGCCAGCCACCAGACAGGAGCGCGGACTGAAGCTTTCTTT. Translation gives CASHQTGARTEAFF.

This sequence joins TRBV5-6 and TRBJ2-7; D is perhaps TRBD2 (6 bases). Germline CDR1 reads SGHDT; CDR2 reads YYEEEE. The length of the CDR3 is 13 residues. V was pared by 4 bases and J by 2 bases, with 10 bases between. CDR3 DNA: TGTGCCAGCAGCCCGGGAGAGCCCTACGAGCAGTACTTC. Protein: CASSPGEPYEQYF.

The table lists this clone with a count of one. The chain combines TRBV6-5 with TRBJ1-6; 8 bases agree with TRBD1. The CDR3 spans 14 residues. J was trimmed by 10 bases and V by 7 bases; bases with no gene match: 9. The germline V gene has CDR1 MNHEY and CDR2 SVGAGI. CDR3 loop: CASKGTGVASPLHF. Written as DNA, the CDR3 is TGTGCCAGCAAAGGGACAGGTGTAGCATCACCCCTCCACTTT.

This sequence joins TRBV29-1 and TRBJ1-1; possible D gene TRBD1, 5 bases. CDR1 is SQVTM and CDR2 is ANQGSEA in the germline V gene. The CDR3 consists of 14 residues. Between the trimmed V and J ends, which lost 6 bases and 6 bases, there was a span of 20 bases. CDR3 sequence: CSVGGRGLDAEAFF. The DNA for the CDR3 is TGCAGCGTGGGAGGCCGGGGCCTTGACGCTGAAGCTTTCTTT. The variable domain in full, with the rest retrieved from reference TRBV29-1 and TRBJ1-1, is SAVISQKPSRDICQRGTSLTIQCQVDSQVTMMFWYRQQPGQSLTLIATANQGSEATYESGFVIDKFPISRPNLTFSTLTVSNMSPEDSSIYLCSVGGRGLDAEAFFGQGTRLTVV.